One sample yielded the 21 T cell receptor beta chains listed below, sequenced in a study of cytomegalovirus exposure and HLA in healthy donors. Using immunoSEQ multiplex PCR, the repertoire was profiled, and TCRdb retains in-frame clones only, with some absent. The sample has approximately 58,000 clones; just under 95% are singletons. The material sequenced was PBMCs. The receptors originated from a man aged 18-30 years in good health and CMV-seronegative.

The rearrangement joins TRBV11-2 to TRBJ2-7; tentative D call: TRBD2 (5 bases). Looked up from germline, CDR1 is SGHAT and CDR2 is FQNNGV. The length of the CDR3 is 15 residues. Deletions cut 1 base from V and 0 bases from J, with 10 bases between. The DNA for the CDR3 is TGTGCCAGCAGCTTAGGGGATGAGGGCTCCTACGAGCAGTACTTC. It codes for CASSLGDEGSYEQYF.

This clone was counted once. This chain links TRBV27 with TRBJ2-1; possible D gene TRBD2, 6 bases. The CDR3 spans 14 residues. CDR1 MNHEY and CDR2 SMNVEV come from the germline V gene (reference sequence). V shed 3 bases and J shed 9 bases, with 15 bases lying between them. CDR3 amino acids: CASSFDGRVVEQFF. In DNA, the CDR3 is TGTGCCAGCAGTTTTGACGGGAGAGTAGTTGAGCAGTTCTTC.

The chain employs TRBV9 and TRBJ2-1; D may be TRBD2 (5 bases). Trimming cost V 0 bases and J 8 bases, with 12 bases left between them. This CDR3 spans 14 amino acids. Germline V gene lookup returns CDR1 SGDLS and CDR2 YYNGEE. CDR3 protein: CASSVEASRDEQFF. The CDR3 coding sequence is TGTGCCAGCAGCGTAGAAGCTAGCCGCGATGAGCAGTTCTTC.

The rearrangement joins TRBV11-2 to TRBJ2-1, with TRBD2 identical over 8 bases. Looked up from germline, CDR1 is SGHAT and CDR2 is FQNNGV. The V and J ends lost 5 bases and 4 bases, in that order; junction bases with no gene match: 4. This CDR3 contains 14 residues. The CDR3 loop is CASSLLADYNEQFF. The CDR3 nucleotides are TGTGCCAGCAGCCTACTAGCGGATTACAATGAGCAGTTCTTC.

The rearrangement links TRBV9 to TRBJ1-2; D may be TRBD1 (6 bases). CDR3 size: 12 residues. V gave up 3 bases and J gave up 7 bases, with 10 bases separating them. From germline, CDR1 is SGDLS and CDR2 YYNGEE. The DNA of the CDR3 is TGTGCCAGCAGCGCCCAGGGGAGTGGCTACACCTTC. This codes for CASSAQGSGYTF.

The chain links TRBV28 to TRBJ1-2, with 7 bases fitting TRBD1. This CDR3 has 13 amino acids. After removal of 6 bases from V and 4 bases from J, the junction contained 5 bases not matched to a gene. Germline CDR1 MDHEN, CDR2 SYDVKM. CDR3 region: CASSPTGTYGYTF. For the CDR3, the DNA is TGTGCCAGCAGCCCGACAGGGACCTATGGCTACACCTTC.

This chain uses TRBV7-9 with TRBJ2-3; no clear D. V was clipped by 5 bases and J by 4 bases, with 4 bases between them. The CDR3 loop spans 11 amino acids. Germline assignment: CDR1 SEHNR and CDR2 FQNEAQ (reference sequence). The CDR3 spells CASSPADTQYF. The CDR3 nucleotides read TGTGCCAGCAGCCCCGCAGATACGCAGTATTTT.

This clone was seen just once. The chain joins TRBV11-3 to TRBJ2-2; 8 bases line up with TRBD2. Trimming at V came to 8 bases and at J to 5 bases, leaving 22 bases not matched to a gene. CDR3 length: 19 residues. The germline V gene encodes CDR1 SGHNT and CDR2 YENEEA. CDR3 sequence (DNA): TGTGCCAGCCCCATGAGCAACATCCAGCGGGAGCGAAAGACCGGGGAGCTGTTTTTT. Its translation is CASPMSNIQRERKTGELFF.

The chain has TRBV20-1 and TRBJ1-2, with no clear D. The ends were cut back, 5 bases at V and 9 bases at J, with 13 bases in the middle. CDR3 length: 11 residues. Germline-derived CDR1 and CDR2 are DFQATT and SNEGSKA (reference sequence). The CDR3 region is CSAEDPGSYTF. The CDR3 bases are TGCAGTGCTGAGGACCCCGGGAGCTACACCTTC.

The chain combines TRBV14 with TRBJ2-7; D is possibly TRBD2 (5 bases). Trimming left V 1 base short and J 6 bases short, with 10 bases between. Germline lookup yields CDR1 SGHDN and CDR2 FVKESK. The CDR3 has 13 residues. The CDR3 protein is CASSQARLAEQYF. The DNA for the CDR3 is TGTGCCAGCAGCCAAGCGAGGCTAGCCGAGCAGTACTTC.

The genes are TRBV6-1 and TRBJ2-1, with 11 bases fitting TRBD2. The CDR3 has 14 residues. V trimming: 4 bases; J trimming: 9 bases; junction bases outside the gene matches: 5. Looked up from germline, CDR1 is MNHNS and CDR2 is SASEGT. CDR3: CASSVLAGDFEQFF. The CDR3 DNA reads TGTGCCAGCAGTGTACTAGCGGGAGATTTTGAGCAGTTCTTC.

The gene calls are TRBV9 and TRBJ1-2; 10 nucleotides line up with TRBD1. V dropped 2 bases and J dropped 3; count of bases not matched to a gene: 1. CDR3 size: 14 residues. CDR1 and CDR2 from the germline V gene are SGDLS and YYNGEE. The CDR3 loop is CASSVDRGYYGYTF. Here the CDR3 DNA reads TGTGCCAGCAGCGTGGACAGGGGGTACTATGGCTACACCTTC.

V is TRBV11-2 and J is TRBJ2-7; D may be TRBD2 (6 bases). This CDR3 spans 16 amino acids. The germline V gene has CDR1 SGHAT and CDR2 FQNNGV. Trimming cost V 0 bases and J 7 bases, with 19 bases left between them. The CDR3 nucleotides read TGTGCCAGCAGCTTAGAAGGGGTAACGGGAGAGAAAGAGCAGTACTTC. Translation: CASSLEGVTGEKEQYF.

The chain combines TRBV19 with TRBJ1-2; a possible D gene is TRBD1 (6 bases). Germline CDR1 is LNHDA and CDR2 is SQIVND (reference sequence). Trimming shortened V by 4 bases and J by 0 bases, and 12 bases separated the two germline ends. The length of the CDR3 is 15 residues. Written as DNA, the CDR3 is TGTGCCAGTAGTACACCGGGACAAACTAACTATGGCTACACCTTC. As protein: CASSTPGQTNYGYTF.

The V call is TRBV29-1, the J call TRBJ2-7; TRBD1 matches 10 bases. Germline trimming cut 5 bases from V and 4 bases from J; bases unmatched to any gene: 5. Per the germline V gene, CDR1 is SQVTM and CDR2 is ANQGSEA. This CDR3 contains 13 residues. The CDR3 loop reads CSVTGQGMYEQYF. CDR3 coding DNA: TGCAGCGTTACGGGACAGGGGATGTACGAGCAGTACTTC.

The chain combines TRBV12-5 with TRBJ1-3, with 7 bases aligning to TRBD1. The germline V gene has CDR1 LGHNT and CDR2 FRNRAP. This CDR3 contains 18 residues. The V gene end was trimmed by 3 bases and the J gene end by 1 base; junction bases not matched to a gene: 12. The CDR3 DNA sequence: TGTGCTAGTGGTTTAGTCATTTGGAGGGGGCAATCTGGAAACACCATATATTTT. As protein: CASGLVIWRGQSGNTIYF.

The rearrangement uses TRBV13 and TRBJ1-1, with 9 bases fitting TRBD1. Losses at the gene ends were 5 bases for V and 3 bases for J; bases not matched to a gene: 16. The germline V gene has CDR1 PRHDT and CDR2 FYEKMQ (reference sequence). The CDR3 extends over 18 amino acids. The CDR3 region is CASSPLGQGRYTDTEAFF. The CDR3 DNA is TGTGCCAGCAGCCCCCTGGGACAGGGAAGATACACGGACACTGAAGCTTTCTTT.

Regarding this clone: Other DNA sequences in this sample translate to the same CDR3. The chain carries TRBV29-1 and TRBJ1-4; TRBD1 is a possible D gene (5 bases). From germline, CDR1 is SQVTM and CDR2 ANQGSEA. This CDR3 contains 15 residues. Trimming pared 7 bases from V and 5 bases from J, leaving 20 bases between. CDR3 nucleotides: TGCAGCGGGCGTGGGGCACGTCGACTCAATGAAAAACTGTTTTTT. Its protein product is CSGRGARRLNEKLFF.

The chain is built from TRBV27 and TRBJ1-2; 7 bases line up with TRBD1. The CDR3 covers 14 residues. Germline V lookup: CDR1 MNHEY, CDR2 SMNVEV (reference sequence). The ends lost 5 bases at V and 2 bases at J; junction bases unmatched: 5. The CDR3 DNA reads as TGTGCCAGCAGTGGGGCGGGACAGAACTATGGCTACACCTTC. It encodes CASSGAGQNYGYTF.

The V gene is TRBV30, the J gene TRBJ2-7, with TRBD1 matching 11 bases. Germline V lookup: CDR1 GTSNPN, CDR2 SVGIG (reference sequence). CDR3 size: 12 residues. Trimming took 3 bases from V and 7 from J; bases not matched to a gene: 2. This CDR3 is CAWRGQGGEQYF. The CDR3 coding sequence is TGTGCCTGGAGGGGACAGGGGGGGGAGCAGTACTTC.

V and J are TRBV6-5 and TRBJ2-7; 9 bases align to TRBD2. Germline CDR1 is MNHEY and CDR2 is SVGAGI. V shed 3 bases, J shed 2 bases, and the junction held 2 bases outside the gene matches. The CDR3 spans 14 residues. The CDR3 nucleotides are TGTGCCAGCAGTTATCTAGCGGGAACCTACGAGCAGTACTTC. This codes for CASSYLAGTYEQYF.